This T cell receptor beta chain was captured in a study of cytomegalovirus exposure and HLA in healthy donors (dated by TCRdb to 2017 to 2019). Notes on the research overall: According to an earlier analysis of a few hundred of the donors, about 179 million T cells yielded approximately 120 million unique TCR beta sequences and 276 Gb of sequence data. Around 320 gigabases of sequencing data and approximately 93 million unique TCR sequences were included in an early release covering about 700 HLA-typed donors. The genetic ancestry cluster associated with self-reported Caucasian donors included 81% of the 350 to 500 genotyped donors. The study aimed to test whether signatures of past pathogen exposure could be identified by cataloging public T cell receptors. Using immunosequencing, the study profiled T cell repertoires from 640 or so subjects and related those repertoires to cytomegalovirus serostatus. Along with the roughly 710-subject first cohort, a separate validation cohort of over a hundred different subjects was used. To predict cytomegalovirus infection status, the study combined high-throughput TCR immunosequencing, statistical association of individual TCRs with disease status, and machine learning. A later analysis re-analyzed previously published TCR beta repertoires from 666 donors and added high-resolution HLA genotyping to study TCR occurrence patterns. Rather than using new phenotypic data, the later analysis identified candidate immune exposures from TCR beta sequences and from how often those sequences occurred across donors. An earlier analysis of 587 of the donors applied high-throughput TCR beta sequencing to assess whether each TCR beta V gene segment acted as functional or pseudogenic. Donor age, sex, ethnicity and CMV serostatus were compiled alongside the repertoire data. A later genetic analysis used genome-wide SNP genotypes for about 65% of the 666 donors, treating that subset as a discovery cohort. Every discovery cohort repertoire had been produced on one sequencing platform. HLA typing included class I and class II loci at four-digit resolution. The number of typed donors differed by locus: about 629-630 for A, B, C, DRB1 and DQB1; 500 to 550 for DQA1; approximately 600 for DPA1; and approximately 450 for DPB1. Because of strong linkage in the cohort, five DR-DQ haplotypes were treated as single units for association and clustering. On average, about 200,000 unique TCR beta nucleotide sequences were sequenced per donor among 398 genotyped donors of the cohort, with roughly a sixth of those sequences being non-productive. The investigation overall reported the following: The classifier was reported to diagnose cytomegalovirus status with high specificity and sensitivity in both the original and validation cohorts. In a later analysis, most CMV-associated TCR beta chains were found to appear HLA-restricted, with HLA associations seemingly driven largely by CMV exposure. In an earlier analysis of about 600 of the donors, most TCR beta V segments appeared in productive rearrangements about 87% or about 30% of the time, broadly matching IMGT annotations. A later genetic analysis reported fewer N-insertions in productive TCRs among donors in an Asian-associated ancestry cluster than the approximately 700-donor mean. In a later analysis, the rate of TCR association differed among HLA loci, with DRB1 alleles having the most associated TCRs and HLA-C alleles having the fewest. In a later analysis, several top co-occurrence clusters were reported to appear linked to parvovirus B19, influenza, CMV and Epstein-Barr virus. The authors suggested that the approach could potentially be extended to other disease states and immunological phenotypes. In a later analysis, HLA-associated TCR beta chains were found to be more clonally expanded and to have lower generation probabilities than equally common non-associated chains. Some IMGT-functional V segments, including TRBV6-2 and TRBV6-3, could not be distinguished by the 87-base-pair reads and were therefore excluded. Presence/absence analyses assumed roughly uniform sequencing depth across donors, an assumption that may not hold. Specific HLA alleles were associated with 16,951 TCR beta sequences at a false discovery rate of 0.05 in a later analysis. Most TCR sequences were observed very rarely across donors, whereas some public TCRs were present in many individuals. In a later genetic analysis, a missense DCLRE1C variant was associated with V-gene and J-gene trimming of TCR beta chains, and the association was replicated in an independent cohort. When HLA alleles, especially DR and DQ, strongly co-occurred, attributing TCR associations to individual alleles was difficult. Because counts were too low, some 17 rarely observed V segments, including chromosome 9 orphons, were excluded from the earlier analysis of 587 of the donors. A cluster of highly shared sequence variants was judged likely to represent a technical artifact of the sequencing pipeline. In vitro tests confirmed that a few of the cytomegalovirus-associated TCR beta chains recognize cytomegalovirus antigens. This cohort had only TCR beta chains sequenced, and the lack of alpha or paired-chain data limited which features could be detected. Because HLA typing was unavailable for some donors at each locus, only the typed subset was used in association tests. A further reported finding was that TCR beta sequences accurately predicted the HLA-A and HLA-B alleles for most subjects in the first cohort. Correlated functional status among segregating V segments might reflect linkage disequilibrium, but an unknown experimental factor could not be ruled out. The study listed 164 TCR beta chains as associated with cytomegalovirus. The only immune exposure information available for the cohort was CMV serostatus.

Reading the germline V gene (reference sequence) gives CDR1 MNHEY and CDR2 SMNVEV. The V end loses 0 bases and the J end loses 0 bases, and a stretch of 9 bases separates them. The CDR3 sequence holds 15 residues, the cysteine and phenylalanine included. Of the read, only the CDR3 DNA is kept; its 45 bases are in frame from base 1. The receptor library was made with the immunoSEQ multiplex PCR assay. For the multiplex PCR, a mixture combining 60 forward primers for TCR Vbeta segments and 13 reverse primers for TCR Jbeta segments was used. A multiplex PCR assay on genomic DNA amplified the CDR3 region of rearranged TCR beta genes. The amplified TCR beta libraries were sequenced on the Illumina HiSeq System as 87-base-pair reads. On the study's bioinformatics: A later analysis counted 75 million to 100 million unique TCR beta chains across the roughly 700 repertoires, and 9.5 million to 11 million of these chains were shared by at least two donors. Raw reads were error-corrected and collapsed into unique sequences by a nearest-neighbor algorithm in which closely related sequences were merged to remove PCR and sequencing errors. CDR3 sequences were aligned to IMGT reference sequences to assign V, D and J gene segments. For a sequence to be retained, a match of at least six nucleotides to both a V gene segment and a J gene segment was required. A rearrangement was called productive if the CDR3 had no stop codons and remained in frame with V and J, and every other rearrangement was called non-productive. CDR3 was defined according to IMGT convention as the region running from the second conserved V-encoded cysteine to the conserved J-encoded phenylalanine. The earlier analysis of some 540 of the donors excluded any sequence lacking an unambiguous match to a single V gene segment. An earlier analysis of some 500 of the donors classified V segments as functional when productive rearrangements were above 56.7% and as segregating when the standard deviation between donors was above 5%. A statistical classification framework was built for diagnosing cytomegalovirus status from the catalog of TCR beta chain sequences. V and J gene assignment, in a later analysis, came from comparing TCR nucleotide sequences with IMGT/GENE-DB human TR gene sequences. A later analysis assigned CDR3 sequences and most-parsimonious VDJ recombination scenarios with the TCRdist pipeline. A later analysis defined each TCR beta chain by its CDR3 amino acid sequence plus V-gene family, and excluded reads lacking a unique V-gene family. A later analysis removed several hundred highly shared, low-generation-probability nucleotide sequences to deal with suspected cross-contamination and a sequencing artifact. A later analysis calculated a clonal expansion index for each public chain from normalized within-repertoire ranks of inferred template counts. In a later analysis, generation probabilities were computed with a VDJ recombination model fitted to out-of-frame rearrangements, and the resulting probabilities were checked against IGoR. In a later analysis, hypergeometric tests were used to score TCR-TCR, TCR-HLA and TCR-CMV co-occurrence, with a repertoire-size bias correction applied to TCR pairs. A later analysis estimated false discovery rates by permuting HLA or CMV assignments 20 times. In a later analysis, co-occurring TCRs were grouped using DBSCAN, and TCRdist sequence similarity was added for clustering within HLA-allele-positive subsets. Co-occurrence clustering excluded repertoires with fewer than 30,000 or more than 120,000 public chains, plus five with anomalous nucleotide sharing. TCRdb re-hosts the immuneACCESS table, in-frame sequences only. Its copies lack some clones; in the studies checked, an unresolved V gene accounts for under half of them, and the cause for the rest is not known. V and J calls and clone size follow that table, whereas D and trimming were derived from the DNA. This sample is represented by about 140,000 clones; roughly 70% of them were singletons. 1.5% to 2% of the sample lies in the top ten.

A word on this clone: This receptor's antigen is unknown. No base quality information exists; no much larger clone differs at one position.

The cohort comprised some 730 healthy bone marrow donors. Cohort members were all nominally healthy when sampled, although unrecorded immune exposures were likely present. CMV serostatus was positive for 250 to 300 and negative for 352 of the 666 cohort members, and was not recorded for this donor. Every donor gave a peripheral blood sample, and the peripheral blood mononuclear cells from that sample were used for TCR beta sequencing. The Qiagen DNeasy Blood Extraction Kit was used to extract genomic DNA from the blood cell samples. This sequence originates from a human donor in good health. The chain is made from TRBV27 and TRBJ2-7; a tentative D match to TRBD2 spans 6 bases. Sequences were obtained from PBMCs. The DNA is TGTGCCAGCAGTTTATCGGGGGGATCCTCCTACGAGCAGTACTTC. Its protein is CASSLSGGSSYEQYF.